One and the same sample provided the 32 T cell receptor beta chains below, sequenced in a study of TIL therapy for anti-PD-1-resistant metastatic lung cancer. As for time point: pre-treatment sample, taken before nivolumab and TIL therapy. This was the immunoSEQ v3 assay. TCRdb keeps only in-frame clones here, not all; method: immunoSEQ multiplex PCR. There are about 60,000 clones in the sample; roughly 91% occur only once, and just over 2.5% lies in the top ten. The sample consisted of blood, taken at baseline. Receptors were obtained from a person aged 25-85 years with non-small cell lung cancer.

The rearrangement joins TRBV24-1 to TRBJ2-3; D may be TRBD2 (6 bases). Trimming stripped 6 bases from V and 0 bases from J, with 18 bases between. The length of the CDR3 is 17 residues. Germline V gives CDR1 KGHDR, CDR2 SFDVKD. The CDR3 nucleotides read TGTGCCACCAGTAGGTCGGGAGACCTAACTAGCACAGATACGCAGTATTTT. This encodes CATSRSGDLTSTDTQYF.

The chain recombines TRBV6-2 or TRBV6-3 with TRBJ2-1; 8 bases agree with TRBD2. The CDR3 extends over 17 amino acids. The V gene's germline CDR1 is MNHEY and CDR2 SVGEGT. V lost 2 bases and J lost 9; bases outside the gene matches: 15. The CDR3 reads CASSYRSAAGGQGEQFF. In DNA form, the CDR3 reads TGTGCCAGCAGTTACCGGAGTGCGGCGGGGGGCCAGGGTGAGCAGTTCTTC.

The chain couples TRBV10-1 to TRBJ2-3, with D possibly called TRBD1 or TRBD2 (5 bases each). Germline V gives CDR1 WNHNN, CDR2 SYGVQD (reference sequence). The CDR3 spans 15 residues. V lost 3 bases, J lost 2 bases, and 12 bases lay in between. The CDR3 DNA sequence: TGCGCCAGCAGTGATGTGCAGGGACCCACAGATACGCAGTATTTT. Translated, it gives CASSDVQGPTDTQYF.

CDR3 amino acids: CASRGGEKLFF. CDR3 nucleotides: TGTGCCAGCAGGGGGGGCGAAAAACTGTTTTTT. V and J are TRBV6-6 and TRBJ1-4; the D gene is possibly TRBD1 (6 bases). CDR3 length: 11 residues. V shed 6 bases and J shed 8 bases, with 7 bases lying between them. CDR1 is MNHNY and CDR2 is SVGAGI in the germline V gene (reference sequence).

The genes are TRBV6-5 and TRBJ2-5; D not certain. Trimming left V 8 bases short and J 5 bases short, with 6 bases between. From germline, CDR1 is MNHEY and CDR2 SVGAGI. This CDR3 is 10 amino acids long. The CDR3 coding sequence is TGTGCCAGCGGGCGGGAGACCCAGTACTTC. Its protein is CASGRETQYF.

The chain has TRBV28 and TRBJ1-5; a weak D match, TRBD1 (6 bases). Germline V CDR1 and CDR2: MDHEN, SYDVKM. Trimming pared 7 bases from V and 6 bases from J, leaving 10 bases between. This CDR3 spans 12 amino acids. In nucleotides, the CDR3 is TGTGCCAGCAAGGGGGGGGGTCAGCCCCAGCATTTT. This gives the protein CASKGGGQPQHF.

The CDR3 sequence is CASTRQGGLTEAFF. The CDR3, as DNA: TGTGCCAGCACCCGACAGGGGGGGCTCACTGAAGCTTTCTTT. The chain has TRBV14 and TRBJ1-1; the match to TRBD1 covers 9 bases. The junction had 7 bases not matched to a gene; V was cut back by 7 bases and J by 4 bases. The germline gives CDR1 SGHDN, CDR2 FVKESK. This CDR3 is built from 14 residues.

The chain carries TRBV28 and TRBJ2-7; 7 nucleotides line up with TRBD1. Losses at the gene ends were 5 bases for V and 2 bases for J; bases not matched to a gene: 6. This CDR3 region has 14 residues. From germline, CDR1 is MDHEN and CDR2 SYDVKM. CDR3 loop: CASSRATGPYEQYF. Written as DNA, the CDR3 is TGTGCCAGCAGTCGAGCGACAGGGCCCTACGAGCAGTACTTC. The full variable domain, with the rest looked up from reference TRBV28 and TRBJ2-7, is DVKVTQSSRYLVKRTGEKVFLECVQDMDHENMFWYRQDPGLGLRLIYFSYDVKMKEKGDIPEGYSVSREKKERFSLILESASTNQTSMYLCASSRATGPYEQYFGPGTRLTVT.

V and J are TRBV5-1 and TRBJ1-1; D is ambiguous. This CDR3 has 15 residues. Germline V gene data show CDR1 as SGHRS and CDR2 as YFSETQ. V shed 3 bases and J shed 1 base, with 13 bases lying between them. The CDR3 bases are TGCGCCAGCAGCTACCGTGGCCGAGAGAACACTGAAGCTTTCTTT. Translating gives CASSYRGRENTEAFF.

This rearrangement joins TRBV9 to TRBJ2-5, with D tentatively TRBD1 (5 bases). Germline-derived CDR1 and CDR2 are SGDLS and YYNGEE. The CDR3 has 14 amino acids. Trimming removed 4 bases from V and 10 bases from J, with 20 bases in between. The CDR3 loop is CASSSPLGQEFQYF. CDR3 nucleotides: TGTGCCAGCAGCTCCCCCCTGGGGCAGGAGTTCCAGTACTTC.

V usage is TRBV5-1 and J usage is TRBJ1-1, with D uncertain. CDR1 is SGHRS and CDR2 is YFSETQ in the germline V gene. The CDR3 is 13 amino acids. With 7 bases removed from V and 0 bases from J, the gap between germline ends came to 10 bases. The CDR3 region has the DNA TGCGCCAGCTCGGACGGAATGAACACTGAAGCTTTCTTT. Translated, it gives CASSDGMNTEAFF. Drawing the rest from reference TRBV5-1 and TRBJ1-1, the complete variable domain is KAGVTQTPRYLIKTRGQQVTLSCSPISGHRSVSWYQQTPGQGLQFLFEYFSETQRNKGNFPGRFSGRQFSNSRSEMNVSTLELGDSALYLCASSDGMNTEAFFGQGTRLTVV.

This sequence joins TRBV30 and TRBJ1-4; possibly TRBD1 for D (6 bases). Germline lookup yields CDR1 GTSNPN and CDR2 SVGIG (reference sequence). V shed 2 bases and J shed 2 bases, with 15 bases lying between them. The length of the CDR3 is 16 residues. CDR3 sequence reads: CAWSQTTGTTNEKLFF. Written as DNA, the CDR3 is TGTGCCTGGAGTCAAACTACAGGGACCACTAATGAAAAACTGTTTTTT.

The V and J genes are TRBV30 and TRBJ2-7, with D possibly matching TRBD2 (5 bases). Trimming removed 5 bases at V and 6 bases at J, with 17 bases between. Germline V gene lookup returns CDR1 GTSNPN and CDR2 SVGIG (reference sequence). The CDR3 runs 13 residues. The CDR3 DNA reads as TGTGCCTGGGGTGAGGGAGAAGTACTCGAGCAGTACTTC. Amino acids: CAWGEGEVLEQYF.

This clone came up once. The chain employs TRBV28 and TRBJ1-5, with TRBD1 matching 11 bases. Germline trimming cut 5 bases from V and 2 bases from J; bases unmatched to any gene: 5. Germline V gene sequence: CDR1 MDHEN, CDR2 SYDVKM. The CDR3 is 16 amino acids. The CDR3 sequence: CASSHRTGGGNQPQHF. For the CDR3, the DNA is TGTGCCAGCAGTCACCGGACAGGGGGCGGCAATCAGCCCCAGCATTTT.

J is TRBJ1-3 and V is TRBV30, with unresolved D. Germline V gene sequence: CDR1 GTSNPN, CDR2 SVGIG (reference sequence). This CDR3 is built from 13 residues. Trimming pared 3 bases from V and 0 bases from J, leaving 6 bases between. The DNA of the CDR3 is TGTGCCTGGAGCACCCTCTCTGGAAACACCATATATTTT. Its protein is CAWSTLSGNTIYF.

This sequence joins TRBV3-1 (or the pseudogene TRBV3-2) and TRBJ2-7; 7 bases are a match to TRBD2. The CDR3 length is 15 residues. V dropped 4 bases and J dropped 2; count of bases not matched to a gene: 8. Germline lookup yields CDR1 LGHDT and CDR2 YNNKEL (reference sequence). The CDR3 coding sequence is TGTGCCAGCAGCCCCCTGGCTAGCGGCACCTACGAGCAGTACTTC. This encodes CASSPLASGTYEQYF.

This rearrangement joins TRBV6-1 to TRBJ2-1; D is unclear. The V end lost 3 bases, the J end lost 4 bases, and 13 bases lay between the germline ends. The CDR3 covers 15 residues. Germline-derived CDR1 and CDR2 are MNHNS and SASEGT. The CDR3 spells CASSDEVVGYNEQFF. DNA of the CDR3: TGTGCCAGCAGTGACGAGGTAGTAGGGTACAATGAGCAGTTCTTC.

This chain uses TRBV5-6 with TRBJ2-3; D is perhaps TRBD2 (6 bases). The CDR3 spans 15 residues. V gave up 0 bases and J gave up 0 bases, with 8 bases separating them. CDR1 is SGHDT and CDR2 is YYEEEE in the germline V gene. The CDR3 region is CASSLVGGSTDTQYF. The CDR3 DNA reads as TGTGCCAGCAGCTTGGTCGGGGGTAGCACAGATACGCAGTATTTT.

The chain links TRBV6-5 to TRBJ1-2; TRBD1 matches 7 bases. After removal of 4 bases from V and 8 bases from J, the junction contained 7 bases not matched to a gene. The CDR3 is 13 residues long. Germline V lookup: CDR1 MNHEY, CDR2 SVGAGI. The CDR3 DNA follows: TGTGCCAGCAGTTTGACAGGGAGGGGGGGCTACACCTTC. It translates to CASSLTGRGGYTF.

The V and J genes are TRBV27 and TRBJ1-2; no firm D call. Trimming removed 5 bases from V and 3 bases from J, with 10 bases in between. The CDR3 contains 13 residues. Germline V gene lookup returns CDR1 MNHEY and CDR2 SMNVEV (reference sequence). The CDR3 protein is CASSPGSDYGYTF. The CDR3 DNA reads TGTGCCAGCAGTCCCGGAAGTGACTATGGCTACACCTTC.

The V and J genes are TRBV6-6 and TRBJ1-6, with D perhaps TRBD1 (5 bases). CDR3 length: 13 amino acids. From germline, CDR1 is MNHNY and CDR2 SVGAGI (reference sequence). V lost 7 bases and J lost 8, with 12 bases in between. CDR3: CASTLRGDSPLHF. In DNA form, the CDR3 reads TGTGCCAGCACCCTCCGGGGCGATTCACCCCTCCACTTT.

The chain employs TRBV27 and TRBJ2-1; D may be TRBD2 (6 bases). Trimming took off 2 bases at V and 1 base at J, with 6 bases between the two ends. Germline lookup yields CDR1 MNHEY and CDR2 SMNVEV (reference sequence). CDR3 length: 14 residues. The CDR3 region has the DNA TGTGCCAGCAGTTTAGGGGGGTCCTACAATGAGCAGTTCTTC. As protein: CASSLGGSYNEQFF.

The rearrangement joins TRBV27 to TRBJ1-4, with D tentatively TRBD1 (6 bases). V lost 3 bases, J lost 7 bases, and 12 bases lay in between. Per the germline V gene, CDR1 is MNHEY and CDR2 is SMNVEV (reference sequence). The CDR3 runs to 14 residues. The CDR3 DNA reads TGTGCCAGCAGTTTGAGGGGGATGAGTGAAAAACTGTTTTTT. It is translated as CASSLRGMSEKLFF.

The V call is TRBV12-3 or TRBV12-4, the J call TRBJ2-3; maybe TRBD2 (6 bases). This CDR3 comprises 13 residues. V was trimmed by 6 bases and J by 8 bases, leaving 15 bases between them. This CDR3 reads CASSNLLGGTQYF. CDR3 DNA sequence: TGTGCCAGCAGCAACCTATTGGGGGGTACGCAGTATTTT.

The chain has TRBV6-2 or TRBV6-3 and TRBJ1-1; 8 nucleotides match TRBD1. V trimming: 2 bases; J trimming: 10 bases; junction bases outside the gene matches: 9. This CDR3 region has 14 residues. Germline V gives CDR1 MNHEY, CDR2 SVGEGT. The CDR3 region is CASSYGQGARVAFF. CDR3 sequence (DNA): TGTGCCAGCAGTTACGGGCAGGGGGCGAGAGTAGCTTTCTTT.

The rearrangement links TRBV30 to TRBJ1-2, with unresolved D. The germline gives CDR1 GTSNPN, CDR2 SVGIG (reference sequence). The V end lost 1 base, the J end lost 7 bases, and 13 bases lay between the germline ends. The CDR3 has 13 amino acids. The CDR3: CAWSGQVASGYTF. DNA for the CDR3: TGTGCCTGGAGTGGCCAGGTCGCTAGTGGCTACACCTTC.

Turning to this clone: The final CDR3 position lacks the conserved phenylalanine or tryptophan, pointing to a likely read error. This chain links TRBV6-6 with TRBJ1-2; 7 nucleotides align to TRBD1. Losses at the gene ends were 7 bases for V and 7 bases for J; bases not matched to a gene: 9. The CDR3 is 13 amino acids. Germline-derived CDR1 and CDR2 are MNHNY and SVGAGI (reference sequence). The CDR3: CASTETGRTGYTL. The CDR3 DNA is TGTGCCAGCACCGAGACAGGGAGGACTGGCTACACCCTC.

The genes are TRBV7-9 and TRBJ2-1; 10 bases map to TRBD2. Germline CDR1 SEHNR, CDR2 FQNEAQ (reference sequence). This CDR3 is built from 19 residues. V was clipped by 9 bases and J by 1 base; unmatched bases: 18. Here the CDR3 DNA reads TGTGCCAGTAACGGTCAGGGTCGAGCGGGAGGGGGTTCCTACAATGAGCAGTTCTTC. Its protein product is CASNGQGRAGGGSYNEQFF. The entire variable domain, with the rest obtained from reference TRBV7-9 and TRBJ2-1, is as follows: DTGVSQNPRHKITKRGQNVTFRCDPISEHNRLYWYRQTLGQGPEFLTYFQNEAQLEKSRLLSDRFSAERPKGSFSTLEIQRTEQGDSAMYLCASNGQGRAGGGSYNEQFFGPGTRLTVL.

The J gene is TRBJ2-5, the V gene TRBV11-2; 8 bases are shared with TRBD2. From germline, CDR1 is SGHAT and CDR2 FQNNGV. The CDR3 consists of 15 residues. V lost 0 bases and J lost 5; bases outside the gene matches: 5. The CDR3: CASSLDPGGGETQYF. CDR3 bases: TGTGCCAGCAGCTTAGATCCGGGCGGGGGGGAGACCCAGTACTTC.

To note about this clone: The junction departs from germline at one end; a sequencing error may be responsible. This chain uses TRBV2 with TRBJ1-6, with no clear D. Germline loops: CDR1 SNHLY, CDR2 FYNNEI. The CDR3 is 11 residues long. The CDR3 sequence is CASSEANSIQF. DNA of the CDR3: TGTGCCAGCAGTGAAGCAAACAGTATTCAGTTT.

The chain's CDR3 is CASTEGGTVSYNSPLHF. The CDR3 DNA follows: TGTGCCAGCACCGAAGGCGGGACCGTCTCCTATAATTCACCCCTCCACTTT. The rearrangement uses TRBV2 and TRBJ1-6, with D perhaps matching TRBD1 (5 bases). The CDR3 loop spans 17 amino acids. Germline-derived CDR1 and CDR2 are SNHLY and FYNNEI. V shed 7 bases and J shed 0 bases, with 16 bases lying between them. The full variable domain, its missing parts supplied by reference TRBV2 and TRBJ1-6, is EPEVTQTPSHQVTQMGQEVILRCVPISNHLYFYWYRQILGQKVEFLVSFYNNEISEKSEIFDDQFSVERPDGSNFTLKIRSTKLEDSAMYFCASTEGGTVSYNSPLHFGNGTRLTVT.

This clone was counted once. The chain recombines TRBV5-6 with TRBJ2-1, with a weak D call TRBD2 (6 bases). The CDR3 covers 17 residues. Germline CDR1 reads SGHDT; CDR2 reads YYEEEE. Between the trimmed V and J ends, which lost 6 bases and 7 bases, there was a span of 26 bases. The CDR3 DNA sequence: TGTGCCAGCACCGAGACGTCTGGGACTCCGGGTACAAATGAGCAGTTCTTC. It specifies CASTETSGTPGTNEQFF. Full variable domain (remainder filled in from reference TRBV5-6 and TRBJ2-1): DAGVTQSPTHLIKTRGQQVTLRCSPKSGHDTVSWYQQALGQGPQFIFQYYEEEERQRGNFPDRFSGHQFPNYSSELNVNALLLGDSALYLCASTETSGTPGTNEQFFGPGTRLTVL.